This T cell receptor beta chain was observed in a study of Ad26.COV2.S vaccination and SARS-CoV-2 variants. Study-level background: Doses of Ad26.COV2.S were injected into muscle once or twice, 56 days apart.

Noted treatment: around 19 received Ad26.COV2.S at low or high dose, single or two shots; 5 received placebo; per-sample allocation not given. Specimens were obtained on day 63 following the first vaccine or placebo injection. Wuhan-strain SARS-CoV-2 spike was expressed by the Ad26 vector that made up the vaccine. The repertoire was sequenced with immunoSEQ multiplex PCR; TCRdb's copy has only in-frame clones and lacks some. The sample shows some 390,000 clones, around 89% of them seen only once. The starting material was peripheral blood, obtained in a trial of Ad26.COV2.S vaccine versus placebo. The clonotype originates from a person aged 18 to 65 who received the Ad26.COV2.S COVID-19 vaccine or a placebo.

Here the CDR3 reads CASSFTDRVDQPQHF. DNA for the CDR3: TGTGCCAGCTCATTCACGGACAGGGTCGATCAGCCCCAGCATTTT. The chain recombines TRBV18 with TRBJ1-5, with 8 bases identical to TRBD1. This CDR3 is 15 amino acids long. From germline, CDR1 is KGHSH and CDR2 LQKENI. The V and J ends lost 5 bases and 5 bases, in that order; junction bases with no gene match: 8.